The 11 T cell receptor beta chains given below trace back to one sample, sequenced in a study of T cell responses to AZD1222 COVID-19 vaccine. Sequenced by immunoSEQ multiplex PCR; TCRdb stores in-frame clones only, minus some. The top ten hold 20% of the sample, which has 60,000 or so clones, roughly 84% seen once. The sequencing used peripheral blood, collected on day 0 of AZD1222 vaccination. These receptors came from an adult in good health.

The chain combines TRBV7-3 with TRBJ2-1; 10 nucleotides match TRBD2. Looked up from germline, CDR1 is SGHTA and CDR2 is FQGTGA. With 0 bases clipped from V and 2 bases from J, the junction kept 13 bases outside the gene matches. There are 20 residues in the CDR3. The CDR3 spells CASSLTGASGSTGTYNEQFF. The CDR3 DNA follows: TGTGCCAGCAGCTTAACAGGGGCTAGCGGGAGCACGGGGACCTACAATGAGCAGTTCTTC.

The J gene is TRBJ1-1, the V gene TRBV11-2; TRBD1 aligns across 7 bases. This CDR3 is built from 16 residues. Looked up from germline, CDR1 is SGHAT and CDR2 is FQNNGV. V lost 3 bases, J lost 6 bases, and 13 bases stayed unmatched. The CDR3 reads CASSFNRGLQDPEAFF. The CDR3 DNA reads TGTGCCAGCAGCTTCAACAGGGGCTTACAAGATCCTGAAGCTTTCTTT.

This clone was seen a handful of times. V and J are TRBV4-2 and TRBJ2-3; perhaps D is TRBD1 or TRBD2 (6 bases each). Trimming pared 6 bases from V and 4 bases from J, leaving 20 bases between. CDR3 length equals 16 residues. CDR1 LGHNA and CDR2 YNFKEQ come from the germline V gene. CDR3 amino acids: CASSPGGAPPADTQYF. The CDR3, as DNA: TGTGCCAGCAGTCCCGGGGGCGCGCCGCCGGCAGATACGCAGTATTTT.

The CDR3 spells CATSRAPLALNEQFF. DNA for the CDR3: TGTGCCACCAGCAGAGCCCCCCTAGCCCTCAATGAGCAGTTCTTC. The V gene is TRBV15, the J gene TRBJ2-1; tentatively, D is TRBD2 (5 bases). Germline CDR1 is LNHNV and CDR2 is YYDKDF (reference sequence). V was shortened by 1 base and J by 6 bases, with 13 bases between the two germline ends. The CDR3 length is 15 residues.

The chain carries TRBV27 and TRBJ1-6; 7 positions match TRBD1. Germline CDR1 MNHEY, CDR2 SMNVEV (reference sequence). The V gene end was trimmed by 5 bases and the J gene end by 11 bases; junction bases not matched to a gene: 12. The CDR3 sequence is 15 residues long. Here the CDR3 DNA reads TGTGCCAGCAGTCCTGGGACAGACTATTGGGCACCCCTCCACTTT. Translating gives CASSPGTDYWAPLHF.

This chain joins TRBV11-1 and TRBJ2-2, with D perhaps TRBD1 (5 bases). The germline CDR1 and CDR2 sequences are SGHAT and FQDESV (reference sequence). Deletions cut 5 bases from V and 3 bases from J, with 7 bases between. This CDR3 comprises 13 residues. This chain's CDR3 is CASSPRDTGELFF. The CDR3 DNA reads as TGTGCCAGCAGCCCCAGGGACACCGGGGAGCTGTTTTTT.

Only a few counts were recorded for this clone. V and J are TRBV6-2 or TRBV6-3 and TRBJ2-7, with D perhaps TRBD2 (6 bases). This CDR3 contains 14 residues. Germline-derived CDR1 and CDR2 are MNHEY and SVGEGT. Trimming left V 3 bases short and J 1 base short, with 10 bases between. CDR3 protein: CASSYRGNSYEQYF. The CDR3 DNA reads TGTGCCAGCAGTTATCGGGGGAATTCCTACGAGCAGTACTTC.

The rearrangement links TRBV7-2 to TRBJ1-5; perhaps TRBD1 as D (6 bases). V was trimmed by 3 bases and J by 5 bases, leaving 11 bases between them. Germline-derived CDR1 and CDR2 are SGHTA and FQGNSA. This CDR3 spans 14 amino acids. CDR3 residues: CASSFGQSYQPQHF. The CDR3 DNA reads TGTGCCAGCAGCTTCGGACAGTCCTATCAGCCCCAGCATTTT.

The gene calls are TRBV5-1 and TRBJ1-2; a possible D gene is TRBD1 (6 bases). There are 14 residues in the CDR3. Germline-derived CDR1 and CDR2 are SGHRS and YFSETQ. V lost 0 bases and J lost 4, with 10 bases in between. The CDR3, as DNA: TGCGCCAGCAGCTTGGGGGCGGGGGCCTATGGCTACACCTTC. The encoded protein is CASSLGAGAYGYTF.

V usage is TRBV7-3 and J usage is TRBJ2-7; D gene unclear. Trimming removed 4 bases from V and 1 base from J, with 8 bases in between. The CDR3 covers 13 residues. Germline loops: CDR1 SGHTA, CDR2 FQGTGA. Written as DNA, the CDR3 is TGTGCCAGCAGCTCCGTCCTATCCTACGAGCAGTACGTC. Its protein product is CASSSVLSYEQYV.

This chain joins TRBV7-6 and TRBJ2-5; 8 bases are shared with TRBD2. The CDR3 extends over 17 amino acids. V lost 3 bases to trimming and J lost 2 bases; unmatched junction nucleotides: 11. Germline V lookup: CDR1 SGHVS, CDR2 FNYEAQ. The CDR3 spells CASSFGRLPGGQETQYF. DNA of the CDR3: TGTGCCAGCAGCTTTGGCCGGCTTCCGGGAGGGCAAGAGACCCAGTACTTC. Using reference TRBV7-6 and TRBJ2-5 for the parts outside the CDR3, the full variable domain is GAGVSQSPRYKVTKRGQDVALRCDPISGHVSLYWYRQALGQGPEFLTYFNYEAQQDKSGLPNDRFSAERPEGSISTLTIQRTEQRDSAMYRCASSFGRLPGGQETQYFGPGTRLLVL.